Here is one T cell receptor beta chain with its context. Antigen: not known. Template material for amplifying TCR beta CDR3 regions consisted of RNA transcripts. With the HTBI primer set, the TCR CDR3 went through a first round of RT-PCR. TCRdb reanalysed the multiplex PCR reads using MiXCR and keeps one entry per CDR3 protein. Here the sample spans nearly 750,000 distinct CDR3 sequences, 35% being singletons. This entry is derived from a study of T cells in Graves' hyperthyroidism and ophthalmopathy. Study-level background: The authors collected peripheral blood at initial diagnosis, before any treatment.

Newly diagnosed patients aged 18 to 65 had hyperthyroidism of under 2 months' duration. Source material for PBMCs was roughly 10 ml fresh peripheral blood. The CDR3 runs 15 residues. Germline CDR1 MNHEY, CDR2 SMNVEV (reference sequence). V was shortened by 4 bases and J by 4 bases, with 13 bases between the two germline ends. Findings and limits, study-wide: From stable hyperthyroidism, ophthalmopathy was separated by a 13 V-J model.

Sequenced sample: blood. The chain is built from TRBV27 and TRBJ2-2; possibly TRBD2 for D (6 bases). The receptor was derived from a woman aged 35 to 49 with Graves' hyperthyroidism. The DNA for the CDR3 is TGTGCCAGCAGTTACTTTGGAGGGAGCACCGGGGAGCTGTTTTTT. Translating gives CASSYFGGSTGELFF.